The rows below give T cell receptor beta chains drawn from one sample of a study of T cell repertoires in cytomegalovirus infection. TCRdb re-derived calls from the reads in MiXCR, one entry per CDR3 protein. The repertoire holds about 360,000 distinct CDR3 sequences, roughly 20% seen once, with around 8.6% in the top ten. Material: PBMCs. The receptors come from a human donor in good health (CMV status not recorded). Some clones in this sample may be carry-over from other donors' samples. CDR3s include the opening cysteine and the closing phenylalanine or tryptophan. D genes are given only for firm matches. Clone size is not always given. Where it is, it says once, few, many or a class for expanded clones.

clone_size: many; j_call: TRBJ1-1; d_call: NA; v_call: TRBV6-1; cdr3_aa: CASSEPFLGGNTEAFF; cdr3_nt: TGTGCCAGCAGTGAACCATTCTTAGGGGGGAACACTGAAGCTTTCTTT
clone_size: NA; j_call: TRBJ2-3; d_call: TRBD1; v_call: TRBV5-4; cdr3_aa: CAKGQGPTDTQYF; cdr3_nt: TGTGCCAAAGGACAGGGTCCGACAGATACGCAGTATTTT
clone_size: many; j_call: TRBJ2-1; d_call: NA; v_call: TRBV7-9; cdr3_aa: CASSHQQGYNEQFF; cdr3_nt: TGTGCCAGCAGCCATCAACAGGGTTACAATGAGCAGTTCTTC
clone_size: many; j_call: TRBJ2-1; d_call: NA; v_call: TRBV12-5; cdr3_aa: CASAEYPDNEQFF; cdr3_nt: TGTGCTAGTGCCGAATACCCCGACAATGAGCAGTTCTTC
clone_size: NA; j_call: TRBJ2-3; d_call: TRBD2; v_call: TRBV5-1; cdr3_aa: CASSFSGGDDTQYF; cdr3_nt: TGCGCCAGCAGCTTTAGCGGGGGCGACGATACGCAGTATTTT
clone_size: many; j_call: TRBJ1-3; d_call: NA; v_call: TRBV7-9; cdr3_aa: CASSSRGRNTIYF; cdr3_nt: TGTGCCAGCAGCTCTAGAGGGCGAAACACCATATATTTT
clone_size: NA; j_call: TRBJ2-3; d_call: NA; v_call: TRBV24-1; cdr3_aa: CATQRDGSTDTQYF; cdr3_nt: TGTGCCACGCAACGGGACGGTAGCACAGATACGCAGTATTTT
clone_size: NA; j_call: TRBJ2-3; d_call: NA; v_call: TRBV10-3; cdr3_aa: CAISSTDTQYF; cdr3_nt: TGTGCCATCTCTAGCACAGATACGCAGTATTTT
clone_size: NA; j_call: TRBJ1-4; d_call: NA; v_call: TRBV11-2; cdr3_aa: CASSLSLSAGYEKLFF; cdr3_nt: TGTGCCAGCAGCTTGAGTCTGTCAGCGGGTTATGAAAAACTGTTTTTT
clone_size: NA; j_call: TRBJ1-4; d_call: NA; v_call: TRBV20-1; cdr3_aa: CSVRTPPNEKLFF; cdr3_nt: TGCAGTGTAAGAACACCACCTAATGAAAAACTGTTTTTT
clone_size: NA; j_call: TRBJ2-7; d_call: TRBD1; v_call: TRBV7-9; cdr3_aa: CASSRDRGFSSYEQYF; cdr3_nt: TGTGCCAGCAGCAGAGACAGGGGGTTCAGCTCCTACGAGCAGTACTTC
clone_size: many; j_call: TRBJ2-1; d_call: TRBD2; v_call: TRBV7-2; cdr3_aa: CASSPGLVSNEQFF; cdr3_nt: TGTGCCAGCAGTCCTGGACTAGTCTCCAATGAGCAGTTCTTC
clone_size: many; j_call: TRBJ2-5; d_call: NA; v_call: TRBV7-2; cdr3_aa: CASSYRYQETQYF; cdr3_nt: TGTGCCAGCAGCTACCGATACCAAGAGACCCAGTACTTC
clone_size: NA; j_call: TRBJ2-7; d_call: NA; v_call: TRBV6-2/TRBV6-3; cdr3_aa: CASSQVGLLSYEQYF; cdr3_nt: TGTGCCAGCAGTCAGGTAGGACTCCTCTCCTACGAGCAGTACTTC
clone_size: NA; j_call: TRBJ2-2; d_call: NA; v_call: TRBV19; cdr3_aa: CASSLRRTNTGELFF; cdr3_nt: TGTGCCAGTAGTCTGCGGAGGACCAACACCGGGGAGCTGTTTTTT
clone_size: few; j_call: TRBJ2-7; d_call: NA; v_call: TRBV20-1; cdr3_aa: CSAIRALGRREQYF; cdr3_nt: TGCAGTGCTATCCGGGCCCTAGGGCGTCGCGAGCAGTACTTC
clone_size: many; j_call: TRBJ2-1; d_call: NA; v_call: TRBV11-1; cdr3_aa: CASSGRFSDEQFF; cdr3_nt: TGTGCCAGCAGCGGAAGATTTTCGGATGAGCAGTTCTTC